This T cell receptor (beta chain) was sequenced during a study of blood T cell repertoires in COVID-19. In germline, CDR1 is WNHNN, CDR2 SYGVQD (reference sequence). The CDR3 covers 15 residues. V dropped 0 bases and J dropped 6 bases, with 11 bases sitting between them. This clone has a handful of counts. Original processing notes: Amplification of reference gene primers provided the estimated nucleated cell counts. Only in-frame clones appear in the TCRdb table, and some are missing; sequencing was by immunoSEQ multiplex PCR. V, J and clone size reflect that table, while D and trimming were determined from the DNA. The sample has roughly 340,000 clones; under 95% are singletons.

V is TRBV10-1 and J is TRBJ2-2; D unresolved. The specimen was peripheral blood. This receptor was obtained from a woman aged 18-30 years who had recovered from COVID-19. CDR3 protein: CASSESRLAAGELFF. The CDR3 DNA reads TGCGCCAGCAGTGAGTCGAGGTTAGCCGCCGGGGAGCTGTTTTTT.